This TCR beta chain derives from a study of radiation and T cells in renal cell carcinoma. This CDR3 is built from 19 residues. The J segment lost 0 bases and the V segment lost 3 bases, leaving 9 bases of the junction unmatched. CDR1 is SGHTA, CDR2 FQGNSA, per germline. Sample time point: baseline pretreatment blood. As to treatment: 15 Gy SBRT to primary tumor, nephrectomy 4 weeks later. Serial blood draws occurred at baseline and 2 and 4 weeks post-SBRT. A remark on this clone: What it recognizes is unknown.

Study-level results: Without pretreatment biopsies, baseline tumor clonotype presence was undetermined. From baseline, blood top tumor clonotypes peaked at 2 weeks post-radiation.

Assay used: immunoSEQ multiplex PCR; TCRdb lists only in-frame clones, some missing. The sample has more than 95,000 clones; roughly 80% are singletons. The V gene is TRBV7-2, the J gene TRBJ2-1, with 12 bases that match TRBD2. This clonotype was obtained from a woman aged 60-75 years with renal cell carcinoma. The input for sequencing was blood, taken from a patient whose treatment included radiotherapy and nephrectomy. The CDR3 region is CASSFFASGGASSYNEQFF. The CDR3 DNA is TGTGCCAGCAGCTTCTTCGCTAGCGGGGGGGCTAGCTCCTACAATGAGCAGTTCTTC.